This is a list of T cell receptor beta chains from one sample in a study of Graves' ophthalmopathy and Graves' hyperthyroidism. Using its own MiXCR run on the multiplex PCR reads, TCRdb lists one record per CDR3 protein. Among some 520,000 distinct CDR3 sequences listed, approximately 14% were seen once. Input material: blood. These receptors all stem from a woman in her twenties or thirties with Graves' ophthalmopathy. CDR3s include the opening cysteine and the closing phenylalanine or tryptophan. A D gene is named only where the DNA matches it firmly. Clone size is stated in some rows and not others, as once, few, many or a class when expanded.

size: few; V: TRBV11-2; J: TRBJ2-7; D: TRBD2; CDR3: CASSAASGPSSYEQYF; DNA: TGTGCCAGCAGCGCCGCTAGCGGGCCCAGCTCCTACGAGCAGTACTTC
size: many; V: TRBV4-1; J: TRBJ2-2; D: -; CDR3: CANSHTNTGELFF; DNA: TGCGCCAACAGCCACACGAACACCGGGGAGCTGTTTTTT
size: many; V: TRBV12-3/TRBV12-4; J: TRBJ1-1; D: -; CDR3: CASSEDLQGQGTEAFF; DNA: TGTGCCAGCAGTGAGGATTTACAGGGTCAAGGCACTGAAGCTTTCTTT
size: -; V: TRBV6-1; J: TRBJ1-5; D: -; CDR3: CASSEDRFLANQPQHF; DNA: TGTGCCAGCAGTGAGGACAGATTCCTAGCAAATCAGCCCCAGCATTTT
size: many; V: TRBV9; J: TRBJ1-2; D: -; CDR3: CASSVGIIFNYGYTF; DNA: TGTGCCAGCAGCGTAGGGATAATCTTTAACTATGGCTACACCTTC
size: -; V: TRBV6-2/TRBV6-3; J: TRBJ1-1; D: -; CDR3: CASSQRKTRWTGGTEAFF; DNA: TGTGCCAGCAGTCAACGAAAAACTCGCTGGACCGGGGGAACTGAAGCTTTCTTT
size: many; V: TRBV6-1; J: TRBJ1-1; D: TRBD1; CDR3: CASRRAGTANTEAFF; DNA: TGTGCCAGCAGAAGGGCCGGGACAGCGAACACTGAAGCTTTCTTT
size: many; V: TRBV5-6; J: TRBJ1-2; D: TRBD1; CDR3: CASSFMPSGTANYGYTF; DNA: TGTGCCAGCAGCTTTATGCCCTCCGGGACAGCTAACTATGGCTACACCTTC
size: -; V: TRBV6-1; J: TRBJ2-7; D: TRBD1; CDR3: CASSGTGPTSYEQYF; DNA: TGTGCCAGCAGTGGGACAGGGCCCACTTCCTACGAGCAGTACTTC
size: many; V: TRBV6-1; J: TRBJ2-5; D: TRBD1; CDR3: CASRPTGGWETQYF; DNA: TGTGCCAGCAGGCCCACAGGGGGATGGGAGACCCAGTACTTC
size: few; V: TRBV15; J: TRBJ2-7; D: -; CDR3: CATSRDSPGTTYHYEQYF; DNA: TGTGCCACCAGCAGAGATTCCCCCGGGACAACCTACCACTACGAGCAGTACTTC
size: few; V: TRBV4-1; J: TRBJ1-1; D: TRBD1; CDR3: CASSQDSFIRGQEAFF; DNA: TGCGCCAGCAGCCAAGATTCGTTTATCAGGGGACAGGAAGCTTTCTTT
size: many; V: TRBV2; J: TRBJ1-2; D: -; CDR3: CASSTQGLEGYTF; DNA: TGTGCCAGCAGTACACAGGGTCTCGAGGGCTACACCTTC
size: many; V: TRBV12-3/TRBV12-4; J: TRBJ1-6; D: TRBD1; CDR3: CASSRRQGAFSSSYNSPLHF; DNA: TGTGCCAGCAGCCGTAGACAGGGGGCTTTCTCAAGCTCCTATAATTCACCCCTCCACTTT
size: many; V: TRBV5-8; J: TRBJ1-1; D: -; CDR3: CASSLRGYPEAFF; DNA: TGTGCCAGCAGCTTGAGAGGTTATCCTGAAGCTTTCTTT
size: many; V: TRBV12-5; J: TRBJ2-5; D: TRBD2; CDR3: CASGLVLAGGGSYQETQYF; DNA: TGTGCTAGTGGTTTGGTACTAGCGGGAGGGGGTTCATACCAAGAGACCCAGTACTTC
size: many; V: TRBV12-3/TRBV12-4; J: TRBJ1-5; D: -; CDR3: CASSLMGNQPQHF; DNA: TGTGCCAGCAGTTTAATGGGGAATCAGCCCCAGCATTTT
size: many; V: TRBV13; J: TRBJ2-7; D: TRBD2; CDR3: CASSLEASGNYEQYF; DNA: TGTGCCAGCAGCTTAGAGGCTAGCGGGAACTACGAGCAGTACTTC
size: -; V: TRBV18; J: TRBJ2-7; D: TRBD2; CDR3: CASSPPTAGGNEQYF; DNA: TGTGCCAGCTCACCACCAACGGCGGGAGGGAACGAGCAGTACTTC
size: many; V: TRBV7-2; J: TRBJ2-7; D: -; CDR3: CASRDLTYEQYF; DNA: TGTGCCAGCAGGGACCTCACCTACGAGCAGTACTTC
size: -; V: TRBV20-1; J: TRBJ2-7; D: TRBD2; CDR3: CSADKRGGGYEQYF; DNA: TGCAGTGCTGATAAGCGGGGGGGAGGCTACGAGCAGTACTTC
size: many; V: TRBV27; J: TRBJ1-1; D: -; CDR3: CASSQRQGRNTEAFF; DNA: TGTGCCAGCAGCCAAAGGCAGGGTCGGAACACTGAAGCTTTCTTT
size: many; V: TRBV27; J: TRBJ1-2; D: -; CDR3: CASSPGRRNYGYTF; DNA: TGTGCCAGCAGCCCAGGTAGAAGAAACTATGGCTACACCTTC
size: many; V: TRBV28; J: TRBJ2-7; D: TRBD2; CDR3: CASTTGGVPYEQYF; DNA: TGTGCCAGCACTACTGGGGGGGTACCCTACGAGCAGTACTTC
size: many; V: TRBV5-1; J: TRBJ1-1; D: TRBD1; CDR3: CASNTDRQGTEAFF; DNA: TGCGCCAGCAACACGGACAGGCAAGGGACTGAAGCTTTCTTT
size: -; V: TRBV6-1; J: TRBJ1-6; D: -; CDR3: CAGSRGQINSPLHF; DNA: TGTGCCGGGTCCAGAGGACAGATTAATTCACCCCTCCACTTT
size: many; V: TRBV9; J: TRBJ2-5; D: TRBD2; CDR3: CASSVPPGTSGSGAKETQYF; DNA: TGTGCCAGCAGCGTCCCACCCGGGACTAGCGGGAGTGGGGCCAAAGAGACCCAGTACTTC
size: many; V: TRBV6-1; J: TRBJ1-2; D: -; CDR3: CASTKSGQGHGYTF; DNA: TGTGCCAGCACGAAGAGTGGGCAAGGGCATGGCTACACCTTC
size: many; V: TRBV7-9; J: TRBJ2-5; D: -; CDR3: CASSRGPTETQYF; DNA: TGTGCCAGCAGTCGGGGGCCGACGGAGACCCAGTACTTC